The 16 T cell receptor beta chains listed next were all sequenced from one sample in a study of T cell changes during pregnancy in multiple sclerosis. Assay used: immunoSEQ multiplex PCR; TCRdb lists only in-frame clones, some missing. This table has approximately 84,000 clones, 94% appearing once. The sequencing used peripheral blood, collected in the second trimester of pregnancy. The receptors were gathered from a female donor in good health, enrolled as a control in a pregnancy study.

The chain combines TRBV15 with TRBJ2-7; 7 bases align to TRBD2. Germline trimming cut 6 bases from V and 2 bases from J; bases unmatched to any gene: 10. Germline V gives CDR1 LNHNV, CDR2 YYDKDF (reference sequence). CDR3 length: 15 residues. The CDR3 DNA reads TGTGCCACCAGTCGGGGGGAGCCGGGCCCCTACGAGCAGTACTTC. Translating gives CATSRGEPGPYEQYF.

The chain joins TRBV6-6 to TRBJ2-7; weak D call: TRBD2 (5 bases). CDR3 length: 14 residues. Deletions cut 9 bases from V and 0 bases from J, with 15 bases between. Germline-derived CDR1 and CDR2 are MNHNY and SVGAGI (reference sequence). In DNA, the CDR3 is TGTGCCAGTCTCGGGATACCAGTCTCCTACGAGCAGTACTTC. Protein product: CASLGIPVSYEQYF.

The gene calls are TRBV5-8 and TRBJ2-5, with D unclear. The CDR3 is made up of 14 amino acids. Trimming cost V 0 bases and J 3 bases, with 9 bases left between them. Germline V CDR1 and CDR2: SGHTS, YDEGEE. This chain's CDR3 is CASSLDSLKETQYF. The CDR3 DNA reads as TGTGCCAGCAGCTTGGACAGTTTGAAAGAGACCCAGTACTTC.

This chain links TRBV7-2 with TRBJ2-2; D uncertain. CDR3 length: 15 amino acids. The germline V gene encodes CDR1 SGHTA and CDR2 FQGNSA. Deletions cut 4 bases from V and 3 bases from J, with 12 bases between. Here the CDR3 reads CASSSRNPYTGELFF. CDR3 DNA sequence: TGTGCCAGCAGCTCGAGAAACCCGTACACCGGGGAGCTGTTTTTT.

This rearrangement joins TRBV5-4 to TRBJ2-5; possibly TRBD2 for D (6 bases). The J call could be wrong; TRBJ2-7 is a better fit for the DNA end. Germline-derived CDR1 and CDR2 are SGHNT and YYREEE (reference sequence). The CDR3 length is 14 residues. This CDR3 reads CASSTTGLNYEQYF. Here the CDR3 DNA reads TGTGCCAGCAGCACCACGGGACTCAACTACGAGCAGTACTTC.

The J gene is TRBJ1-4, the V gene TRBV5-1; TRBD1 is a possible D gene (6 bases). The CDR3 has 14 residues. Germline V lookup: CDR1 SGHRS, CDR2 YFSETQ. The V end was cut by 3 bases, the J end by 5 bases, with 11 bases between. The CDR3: CASSSQGTNEKLFF. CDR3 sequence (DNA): TGCGCCAGCAGCTCGCAGGGGACGAATGAAAAACTGTTTTTT.

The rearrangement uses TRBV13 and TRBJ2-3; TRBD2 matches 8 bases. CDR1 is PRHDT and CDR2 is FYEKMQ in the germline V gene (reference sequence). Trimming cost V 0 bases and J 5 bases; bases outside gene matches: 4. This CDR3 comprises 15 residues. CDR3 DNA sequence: TGTGCCAGCAGCTTAGGCGGGACTAGAGGAGATACGCAGTATTTT. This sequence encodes CASSLGGTRGDTQYF.

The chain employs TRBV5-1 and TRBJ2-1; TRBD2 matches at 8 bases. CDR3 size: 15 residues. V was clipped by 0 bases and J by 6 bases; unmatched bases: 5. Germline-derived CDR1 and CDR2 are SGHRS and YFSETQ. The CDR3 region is CASSLGAGVSNEQFF. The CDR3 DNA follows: TGCGCCAGCAGCTTGGGAGCGGGAGTTAGCAATGAGCAGTTCTTC.

The CDR3 bases are TGTGCCAGCAGCCAAGATAATGCGGCAGAGGGCAGCCTCTATGGCTACACCTTC. Amino acid sequence: CASSQDNAAEGSLYGYTF. This chain connects TRBV4-2 to TRBJ1-2; D gene uncertain. This CDR3 has 18 amino acids. The V end was cut by 0 bases, the J end by 4 bases, with 21 bases between. Germline V gives CDR1 LGHNA, CDR2 YNFKEQ.

The CDR3 here is CASSLNSRRETQYF. CDR3 in DNA: TGTGCCAGCAGCTTAAATTCTAGGAGGGAGACCCAGTACTTC. J is TRBJ2-5 and V is TRBV7-2; D might be TRBD2 (5 bases). Germline-derived CDR1 and CDR2 are SGHTA and FQGNSA. The CDR3 runs 14 residues. V was pared by 2 bases and J by 5 bases, with 12 bases between. Using reference TRBV7-2 and TRBJ2-5 for the parts outside the CDR3, the full variable domain is GAGVSQSPSNKVTEKGKDVELRCDPISGHTALYWYRQSLGQGLEFLIYFQGNSAPDKSGLPSDRFSAERTGGSVSTLTIQRTQQEDSAVYLCASSLNSRRETQYFGPGTRLLVL.

This CDR3 reads CASSTFQGPQETQYF. DNA of the CDR3: TGCGCCAGCAGCACCTTTCAGGGTCCTCAGGAGACCCAGTACTTC. The genes are TRBV5-1 and TRBJ2-5; the D gene is possibly TRBD1 (5 bases). Germline V lookup: CDR1 SGHRS, CDR2 YFSETQ. The ends were cut back, 4 bases at V and 5 bases at J, with 18 bases in the middle. The CDR3 loop spans 15 amino acids. The complete variable domain, with remaining parts taken from reference TRBV5-1 and TRBJ2-5, reads KAGVTQTPRYLIKTRGQQVTLSCSPISGHRSVSWYQQTPGQGLQFLFEYFSETQRNKGNFPGRFSGRQFSNSRSEMNVSTLELGDSALYLCASSTFQGPQETQYFGPGTRLLVL.

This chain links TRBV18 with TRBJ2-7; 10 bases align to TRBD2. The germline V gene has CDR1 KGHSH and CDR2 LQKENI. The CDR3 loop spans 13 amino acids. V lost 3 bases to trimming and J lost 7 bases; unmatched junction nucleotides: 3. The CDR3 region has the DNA TGTGCCAGCTCACCTAGCGGGAGGAGGGAGCAGTACTTC. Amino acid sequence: CASSPSGRREQYF.

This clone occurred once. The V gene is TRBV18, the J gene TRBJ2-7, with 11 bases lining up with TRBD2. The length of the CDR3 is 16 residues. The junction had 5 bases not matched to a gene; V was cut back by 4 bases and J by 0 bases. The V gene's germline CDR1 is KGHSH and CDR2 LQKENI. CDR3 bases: TGTGCCAGCTCACTCGGGACTAGCGGTATCTCCTACGAGCAGTACTTC. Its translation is CASSLGTSGISYEQYF.

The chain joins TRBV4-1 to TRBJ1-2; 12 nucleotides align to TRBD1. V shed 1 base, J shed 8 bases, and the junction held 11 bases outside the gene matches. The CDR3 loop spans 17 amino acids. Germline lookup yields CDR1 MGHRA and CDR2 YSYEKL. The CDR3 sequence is CASSQVGTGQGAVGYTF. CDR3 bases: TGCGCCAGCAGCCAAGTGGGTACGGGACAGGGGGCGGTAGGCTACACCTTC.

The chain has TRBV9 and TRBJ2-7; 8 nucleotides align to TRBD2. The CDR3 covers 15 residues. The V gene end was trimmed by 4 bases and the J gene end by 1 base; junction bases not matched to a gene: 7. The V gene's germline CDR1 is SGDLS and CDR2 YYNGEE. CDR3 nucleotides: TGTGCCAGCAGCCCCACGGGGGGGACATCCTACGAGCAGTACTTC. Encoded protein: CASSPTGGTSYEQYF. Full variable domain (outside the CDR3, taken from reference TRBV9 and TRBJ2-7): DSGVTQTPKHLITATGQRVTLRCSPRSGDLSVYWYQQSLDQGLQFLIQYYNGEERAKGNILERFSAQQFPDLHSELNLSSLELGDSALYFCASSPTGGTSYEQYFGPGTRLTVT.

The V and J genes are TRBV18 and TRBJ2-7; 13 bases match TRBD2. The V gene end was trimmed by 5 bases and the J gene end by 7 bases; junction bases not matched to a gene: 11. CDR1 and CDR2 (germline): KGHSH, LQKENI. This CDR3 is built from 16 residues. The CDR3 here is CASSKAGLAGEGEQYF. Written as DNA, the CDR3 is TGTGCCAGCTCAAAGGCCGGACTAGCGGGAGAGGGGGAGCAGTACTTC. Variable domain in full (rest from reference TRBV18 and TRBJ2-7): NAGVMQNPRHLVRRRGQEARLRCSPMKGHSHVYWYRQLPEEGLKFMVYLQKENIIDESGMPKERFSAEFPKEGPSILRIQQVVRGDSAAYFCASSKAGLAGEGEQYFGPGTRLTVT.